This passage covers 19 T cell receptor beta chains from one sample sequenced in a study of CD8+ T cells in alopecia areata. RNA, once extracted, was reverse transcribed into cDNA for use as the sequencing template. Profiled with immunoSEQ multiplex PCR; TCRdb holds only in-frame clones, not every one. The data contain approximately 170,000 clones, 60% of them singletons. Treatment: oral pan-JAK inhibitor, 5-10 mg twice daily. The specimen was CD4+ T cells sorted from blood, collected at week 24, from a patient treated with tofacitinib. Source of these receptors: a human donor with alopecia areata.

This chain uses TRBV29-1 with TRBJ2-2, with 9 bases lining up with TRBD1. The V and J ends lost 5 bases and 5 bases, in that order; junction bases with no gene match: 9. CDR1 SQVTM and CDR2 ANQGSEA come from the germline V gene. The CDR3 has 15 residues. CDR3 bases: TGCAGCGTTATGAAGGACAGGGGCGGGACCGGGGAGCTGTTTTTT. It encodes CSVMKDRGGTGELFF.

This clone has a handful of counts. The chain joins TRBV5-1 to TRBJ1-5; TRBD1 matches 11 bases. The CDR3 is 14 amino acids. V trimming: 4 bases; J trimming: 5 bases; junction bases outside the gene matches: 2. Germline lookup yields CDR1 SGHRS and CDR2 YFSETQ. The CDR3 region has the DNA TGCGCCAGCAGCCCGGGACAGGGGGATCAGCCCCAGCATTTT. Protein sequence: CASSPGQGDQPQHF.

V is TRBV5-5 and J is TRBJ2-2; 10 nucleotides align to TRBD2. The CDR3 totals 17 residues. Trimming at V came to 4 bases and at J to 1 base, leaving 7 bases not matched to a gene. From germline, CDR1 is SGHKS and CDR2 YYEKEE (reference sequence). The CDR3 nucleotides are TGTGCCAGCAGCCAAGTGGGACTAGCGAAGAACACCGGGGAGCTGTTTTTT. This encodes CASSQVGLAKNTGELFF.

The chain employs TRBV10-3 and TRBJ1-2, with D unresolved. Germline V gene lookup returns CDR1 ENHRY and CDR2 SYGVKD. V lost 0 bases and J 4 bases, leaving 12 bases between the germline ends. The CDR3 is 15 residues long. Here the CDR3 reads CAISESGVPVYGYTF. As DNA, the CDR3 is TGTGCCATCAGTGAGTCTGGGGTCCCCGTCTATGGCTACACCTTC.

This clone was observed a handful of times. The chain links TRBV29-1 to TRBJ2-3, with D unclear. V shed 5 bases and J shed 2 bases, with 11 bases lying between them. The germline gives CDR1 SQVTM, CDR2 ANQGSEA. The length of the CDR3 is 13 residues. CDR3 protein: CSVRLRLTDTQYF. CDR3 bases: TGCAGCGTTCGACTTAGGCTCACAGATACGCAGTATTTT.

This sequence joins TRBV29-1 and TRBJ2-2; D ambiguous. Germline CDR1 is SQVTM and CDR2 is ANQGSEA. The V gene lost 3 bases and the J gene lost 6 bases, with 11 bases spanning the gap. The CDR3 runs 13 residues. For the CDR3, the DNA is TGCAGCGTTGATGACCATGGCGCCGGGGAGCTGTTTTTT. Protein sequence: CSVDDHGAGELFF.

The chain uses TRBV29-1 and TRBJ2-1; 9 nucleotides agree with TRBD1. J lost 7 bases, V lost 2 bases, and 3 bases had no gene match. Germline V gives CDR1 SQVTM, CDR2 ANQGSEA. The CDR3 sequence is 13 residues long. CDR3 in amino acids: CSVERDRVNEQFF. The CDR3 region has the DNA TGCAGCGTTGAAAGGGACAGGGTGAATGAGCAGTTCTTC.

This chain connects TRBV7-9 to TRBJ2-1; 9 nucleotides line up with TRBD2. The CDR3 loop spans 15 amino acids. Germline CDR1 reads SEHNR; CDR2 reads FQNEAQ (reference sequence). Germline trimming cut 5 bases from V and 2 bases from J; bases unmatched to any gene: 4. CDR3: CASSLSGGTYNEQFF. The CDR3 region has the DNA TGTGCCAGCAGCCTAAGCGGGGGGACCTACAATGAGCAGTTCTTC.

This sequence joins TRBV4-2 and TRBJ2-5; D is possibly TRBD2 (6 bases). V was trimmed by 1 base and J by 3 bases, leaving 12 bases between them. CDR1 is LGHNA, CDR2 YNFKEQ, per germline. The CDR3 has 15 amino acids. The CDR3 protein is CASSQVGDSEETQYF. The DNA of the CDR3 is TGTGCCAGCAGCCAAGTGGGGGACTCAGAAGAGACCCAGTACTTC.

The chain uses TRBV29-1 and TRBJ1-2; TRBD1 might be the D (5 bases). Germline CDR1 and CDR2: SQVTM and ANQGSEA. V lost 6 bases, J lost 3 bases, and 11 bases lay in between. The CDR3 is 12 residues long. CDR3: CSVRDGHYGYTF. DNA of the CDR3: TGCAGCGTGCGGGACGGCCACTATGGCTACACCTTC. The full variable domain, in which reference TRBV29-1 and TRBJ1-2 provide the parts outside the CDR3, is SAVISQKPSRDICQRGTSLTIQCQVDSQVTMMFWYRQQPGQSLTLIATANQGSEATYESGFVIDKFPISRPNLTFSTLTVSNMSPEDSSIYLCSVRDGHYGYTFGSGTRLTVV.

The rearrangement links TRBV15 to TRBJ1-1; D remains unclear. The CDR3 loop spans 15 amino acids. The germline V gene encodes CDR1 LNHNV and CDR2 YYDKDF (reference sequence). V lost 1 base and J lost 0, with 9 bases in between. CDR3 sequence reads: CATSRGSGMNTEAFF. The CDR3 DNA follows: TGTGCCACCAGCAGAGGCTCAGGCATGAACACTGAAGCTTTCTTT.

This sequence joins TRBV29-1 and TRBJ2-5; D tentatively fits TRBD1 or TRBD2 (5 bases each). The V gene lost 4 bases and the J gene lost 5 bases, with 17 bases spanning the gap. Germline values: CDR1 SQVTM, CDR2 ANQGSEA. The CDR3 extends over 14 amino acids. The CDR3 is CSVGPLGVGETQYF. CDR3 nucleotides: TGCAGCGTTGGCCCCTTGGGGGTAGGCGAGACCCAGTACTTC.

Of note for this clone: A single base is all that separates this from a far larger clone, so a read error is likely. This sequence joins TRBV7-8 and TRBJ2-6, with D maybe TRBD1 (6 bases). Germline values: CDR1 SGHVS, CDR2 FQNEAQ. This CDR3 is built from 15 residues. The CDR3 protein is CATSLTGSGANVLTF. CDR3 coding DNA: TGTGCCACCAGCTTGACAGGCTCTGGGGCCAACGTCCTGACTTTC. The whole variable domain, remainder taken from reference TRBV7-8 and TRBJ2-6, is GAGVSQSPRYKVAKRGQDVALRCDPISGHVSLFWYQQALGQGPEFLTYFQNEAQLDKSGLPSDRFFAERPEGSVSTLKIQRTQQEDSAVYLCATSLTGSGANVLTFGAGSRLTVL.

The chain couples TRBV30 to TRBJ2-3; D assignment may be TRBD1 or TRBD2 (5 bases each). CDR1 is GTSNPN, CDR2 SVGIG, per germline (reference sequence). The CDR3 length is 15 residues. Deletions cut 3 bases from V and 4 bases from J, with 17 bases between. The DNA for the CDR3 is TGTGCCTGGAGCATACCCACCGGGGCCCCAGATACGCAGTATTTT. Its translation: CAWSIPTGAPDTQYF.

The rearrangement joins TRBV5-6 to TRBJ2-7; D call uncertain. The length of the CDR3 is 13 residues. CDR1 is SGHDT, CDR2 YYEEEE, per germline. Trimming pared 0 bases from V and 6 bases from J, leaving 10 bases between. CDR3 region: CASSLGLLSEQYF. Here the CDR3 DNA reads TGTGCCAGCAGCTTGGGGCTACTGTCCGAGCAGTACTTC. The whole variable domain, filled in from reference TRBV5-6 and TRBJ2-7, reads DAGVTQSPTHLIKTRGQQVTLRCSPKSGHDTVSWYQQALGQGPQFIFQYYEEEERQRGNFPDRFSGHQFPNYSSELNVNALLLGDSALYLCASSLGLLSEQYFGPGTRLTVT.

About this clone: Germline and junction disagree at one end, which may indicate a read error. The CDR3 DNA is TGTGCCAGCAGTGAACCGGGACTAGCGCTCTTC. Its translation is CASSEPGLALF. This rearrangement joins TRBV2 to TRBJ2-1; 10 bases map to TRBD2. Germline V gene sequence: CDR1 SNHLY, CDR2 FYNNEI. The CDR3 extends over 11 amino acids.

The chain has TRBV29-1 and TRBJ2-7, with 7 bases matching TRBD1. CDR1 is SQVTM and CDR2 is ANQGSEA in the germline V gene. This CDR3 region has 14 residues. J lost 3 bases, V lost 7 bases, and 12 bases had no gene match. Written as DNA, the CDR3 is TGCAGCGCCAGGACAGAACCAGGGGGCTACGAGCAGTACTTC. As protein: CSARTEPGGYEQYF.

This clone came up a few times. The chain uses TRBV23-1 and TRBJ1-5; D gene unclear. TRBV23-1 is an open reading frame whose function is uncertain. The CDR3 sequence is 17 residues long. V was clipped by 6 bases and J by 3 bases, with 21 bases between them. As DNA, the CDR3 is TGCGCCAGCAGGAATCTTCGGACGGTGGCAGACAATCAGCCCCAGCATTTT. It encodes CASRNLRTVADNQPQHF.

This clone was detected only a few times. The V call is TRBV19, the J call TRBJ1-5, with TRBD1 as a possible D gene (6 bases). The V gene's germline CDR1 is LNHDA and CDR2 SQIVND (reference sequence). V was pared by 5 bases and J by 4 bases, with 9 bases between. The CDR3 contains 13 residues. CDR3 DNA sequence: TGTGCCAGTAGTGATACAGGGAATCAGCCCCAGCATTTT. Residues: CASSDTGNQPQHF.